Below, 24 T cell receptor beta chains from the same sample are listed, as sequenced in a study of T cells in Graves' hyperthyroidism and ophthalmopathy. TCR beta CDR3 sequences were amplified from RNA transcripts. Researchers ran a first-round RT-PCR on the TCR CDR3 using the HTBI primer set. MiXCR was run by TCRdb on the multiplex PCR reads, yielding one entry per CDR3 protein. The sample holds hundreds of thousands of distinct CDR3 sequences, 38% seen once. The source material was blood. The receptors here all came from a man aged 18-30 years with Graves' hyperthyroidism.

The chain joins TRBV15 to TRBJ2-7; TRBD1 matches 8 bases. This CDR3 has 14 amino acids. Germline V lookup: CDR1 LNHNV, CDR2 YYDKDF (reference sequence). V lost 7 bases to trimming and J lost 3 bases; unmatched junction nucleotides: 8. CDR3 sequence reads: CATKKGQENYEQYF. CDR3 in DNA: TGTGCCACCAAGAAGGGACAGGAAAACTACGAGCAGTACTTC. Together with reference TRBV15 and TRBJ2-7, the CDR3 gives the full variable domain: DAMVIQNPRYQVTQFGKPVTLSCSQTLNHNVMYWYQQKSSQAPKLLFHYYDKDFNNEADTPDNFQSRRPNTSFCFLDIRSPGLGDTAMYLCATKKGQENYEQYFGPGTRLTVT.

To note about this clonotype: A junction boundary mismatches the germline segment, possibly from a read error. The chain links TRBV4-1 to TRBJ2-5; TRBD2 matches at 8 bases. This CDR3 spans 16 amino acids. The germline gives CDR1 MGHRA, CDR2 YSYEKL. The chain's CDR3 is CASSQVGGAIGETQYF. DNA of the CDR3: TGCGCCAGCAGCCAAGTCGGGGGGGCGATCGGGGAGACCCAGTATTTC.

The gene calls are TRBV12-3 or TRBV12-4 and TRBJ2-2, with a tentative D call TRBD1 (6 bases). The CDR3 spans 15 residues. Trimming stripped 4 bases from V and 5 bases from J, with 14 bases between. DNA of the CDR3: TGTGCCAGCAGTTACTCTCAGGGGAAAACCGGGGAGCTGTTTTTT. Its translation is CASSYSQGKTGELFF.

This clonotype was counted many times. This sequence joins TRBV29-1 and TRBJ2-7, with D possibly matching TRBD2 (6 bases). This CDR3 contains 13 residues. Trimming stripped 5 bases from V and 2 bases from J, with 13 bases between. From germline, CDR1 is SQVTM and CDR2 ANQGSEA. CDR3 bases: TGCAGCGTTCCTAGCGAGGTACCCTACGAGCAGTACTTC. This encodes CSVPSEVPYEQYF.

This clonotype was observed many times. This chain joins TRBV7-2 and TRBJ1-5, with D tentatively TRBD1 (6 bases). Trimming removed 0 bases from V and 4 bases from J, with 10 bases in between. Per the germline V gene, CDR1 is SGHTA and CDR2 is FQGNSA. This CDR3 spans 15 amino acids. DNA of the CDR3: TGTGCCAGCAGCTTAGCCCGTGGACAGAATCAGCCCCAGCATTTT. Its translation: CASSLARGQNQPQHF.

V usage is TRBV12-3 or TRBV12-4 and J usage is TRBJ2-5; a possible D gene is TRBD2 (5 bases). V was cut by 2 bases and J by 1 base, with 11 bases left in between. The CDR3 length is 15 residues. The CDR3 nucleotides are TGTGCCAGCAGTTTAAAGTTCGGGGTCCAAGAGACCCAGTACTTC. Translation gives CASSLKFGVQETQYF.

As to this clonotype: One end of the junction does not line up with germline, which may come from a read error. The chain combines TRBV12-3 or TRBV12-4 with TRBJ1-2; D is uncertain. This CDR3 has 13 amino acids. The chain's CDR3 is CASSASSNYGCTF. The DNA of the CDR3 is TGTGCCAGCAGTGCAAGTTCTAACTATGGCTGCACCTTC.

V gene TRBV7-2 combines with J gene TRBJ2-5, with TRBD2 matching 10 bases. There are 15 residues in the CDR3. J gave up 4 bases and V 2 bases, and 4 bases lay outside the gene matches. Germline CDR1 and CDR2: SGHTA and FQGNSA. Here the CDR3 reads CASSLSGRAVETQYF. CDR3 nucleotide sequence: TGTGCCAGCAGCTTAAGCGGGAGGGCGGTAGAGACCCAGTACTTC.

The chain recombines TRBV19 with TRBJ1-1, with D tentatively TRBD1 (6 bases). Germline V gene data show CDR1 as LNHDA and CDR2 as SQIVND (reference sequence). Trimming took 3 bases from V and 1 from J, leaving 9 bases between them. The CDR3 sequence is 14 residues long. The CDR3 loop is CASSIRGSNTEAFF. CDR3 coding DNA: TGTGCCAGTAGTATCAGGGGCTCGAACACTGAAGCTTTCTTT. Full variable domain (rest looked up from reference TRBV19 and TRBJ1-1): DGGITQSPKYLFRKEGQNVTLSCEQNLNHDAMYWYRQDPGQGLRLIYYSQIVNDFQKGDIAEGYSVSREKKESFPLTVTSAQKNPTAFYLCASSIRGSNTEAFFGQGTRLTVV.

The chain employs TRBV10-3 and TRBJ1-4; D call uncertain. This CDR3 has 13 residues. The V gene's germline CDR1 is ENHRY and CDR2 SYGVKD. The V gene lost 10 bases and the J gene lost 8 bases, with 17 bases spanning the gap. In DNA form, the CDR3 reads TGTGCCAGCGGTTACAGAGCATTCGAAAAACTGTTTTTT. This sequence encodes CASGYRAFEKLFF.

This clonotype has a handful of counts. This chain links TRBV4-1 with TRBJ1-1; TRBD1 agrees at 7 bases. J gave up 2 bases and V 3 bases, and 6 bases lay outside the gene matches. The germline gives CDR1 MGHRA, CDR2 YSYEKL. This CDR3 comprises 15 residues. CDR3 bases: TGCGCCAGCAGCCAGACCCGGGACAGTAACACTGAAGCTTTCTTT. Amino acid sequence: CASSQTRDSNTEAFF.

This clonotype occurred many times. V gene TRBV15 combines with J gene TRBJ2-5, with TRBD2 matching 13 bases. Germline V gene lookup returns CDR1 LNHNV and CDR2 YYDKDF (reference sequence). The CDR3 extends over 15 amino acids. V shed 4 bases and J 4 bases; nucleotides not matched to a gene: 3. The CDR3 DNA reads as TGTGCCACCAGCATGGGACTAGCGGGACGAGAGACCCAGTACTTC. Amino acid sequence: CATSMGLAGRETQYF.

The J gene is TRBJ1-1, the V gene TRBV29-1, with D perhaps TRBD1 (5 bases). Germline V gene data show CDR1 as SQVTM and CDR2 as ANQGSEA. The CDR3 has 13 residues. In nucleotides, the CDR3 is TGCAGTTTTGGGGACTTCAAGAGCACTGAAGCTTTCTTT. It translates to CSFGDFKSTEAFF. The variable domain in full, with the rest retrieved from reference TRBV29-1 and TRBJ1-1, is SAVISQKPSRDICQRGTSLTIQCQVDSQVTMMFWYRQQPGQSLTLIATANQGSEATYESGFVIDKFPISRPNLTFSTLTVSNMSPEDSSIYLCSFGDFKSTEAFFGQGTRLTVV.

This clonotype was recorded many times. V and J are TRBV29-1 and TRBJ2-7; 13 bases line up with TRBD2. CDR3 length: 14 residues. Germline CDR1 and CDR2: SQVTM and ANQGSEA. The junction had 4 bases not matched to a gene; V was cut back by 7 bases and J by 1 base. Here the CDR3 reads CSATGLAGSYEQYF. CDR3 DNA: TGCAGCGCTACGGGACTAGCGGGGTCCTACGAGCAGTACTTC.

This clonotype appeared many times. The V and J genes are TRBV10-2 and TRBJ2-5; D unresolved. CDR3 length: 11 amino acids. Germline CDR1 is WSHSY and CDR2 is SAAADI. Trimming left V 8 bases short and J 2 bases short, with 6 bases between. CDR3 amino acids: CASLGQETQYF. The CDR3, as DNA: TGCGCCAGCCTAGGACAAGAGACCCAGTACTTC.

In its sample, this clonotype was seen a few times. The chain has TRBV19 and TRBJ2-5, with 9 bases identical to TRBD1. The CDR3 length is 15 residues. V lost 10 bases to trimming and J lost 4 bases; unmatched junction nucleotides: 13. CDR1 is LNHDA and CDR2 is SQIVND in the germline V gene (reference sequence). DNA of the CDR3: TGTGCCAACAGGATACAGGGGGCCTGTGGAGAGACCCAGTACTTC. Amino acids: CANRIQGACGETQYF. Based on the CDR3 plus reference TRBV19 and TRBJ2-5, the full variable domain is DGGITQSPKYLFRKEGQNVTLSCEQNLNHDAMYWYRQDPGQGLRLIYYSQIVNDFQKGDIAEGYSVSREKKESFPLTVTSAQKNPTAFYLCANRIQGACGETQYFGPGTRLLVL.

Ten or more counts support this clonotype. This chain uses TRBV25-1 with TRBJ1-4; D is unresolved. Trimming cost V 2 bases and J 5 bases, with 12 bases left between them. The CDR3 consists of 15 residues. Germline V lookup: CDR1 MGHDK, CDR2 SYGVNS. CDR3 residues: CASSEGGRRNEKLFF. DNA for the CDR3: TGTGCCAGCAGTGAAGGTGGCAGGCGGAATGAAAAACTGTTTTTT. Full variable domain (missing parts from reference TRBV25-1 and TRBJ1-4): EADIYQTPRYLVIGTGKKITLECSQTMGHDKMYWYQQDPGMELHLIHYSYGVNSTEKGDLSSESTVSRIRTEHFPLTLESARPSHTSQYLCASSEGGRRNEKLFFGSGTQLSVL.

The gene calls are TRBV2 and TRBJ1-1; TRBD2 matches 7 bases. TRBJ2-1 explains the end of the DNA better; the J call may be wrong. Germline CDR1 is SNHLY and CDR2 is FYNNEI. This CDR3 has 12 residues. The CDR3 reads CASSGGSNEQFF. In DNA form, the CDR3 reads TGTGCCAGCAGCGGGGGGAGCAATGAGCAGTTCTTC.

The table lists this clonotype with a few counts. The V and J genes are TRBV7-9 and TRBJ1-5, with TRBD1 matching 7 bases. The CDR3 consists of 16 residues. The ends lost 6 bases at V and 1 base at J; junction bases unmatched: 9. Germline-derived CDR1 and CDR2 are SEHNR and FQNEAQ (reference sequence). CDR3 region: CASSLRQGPSNQPQHF. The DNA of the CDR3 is TGTGCCAGCAGTTTAAGACAGGGACCGAGCAATCAGCCCCAGCATTTT.

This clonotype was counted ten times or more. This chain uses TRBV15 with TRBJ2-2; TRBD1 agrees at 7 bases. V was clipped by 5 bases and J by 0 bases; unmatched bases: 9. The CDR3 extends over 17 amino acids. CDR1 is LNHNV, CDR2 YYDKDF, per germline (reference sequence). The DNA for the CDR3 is TGTGCCACCAGCGAGGACGTAGGGGGCCCGAACACCGGGGAGCTGTTTTTT. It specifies CATSEDVGGPNTGELFF.

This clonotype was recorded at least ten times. CDR3 region: CASSRTPGVTEKLFF. The CDR3 nucleotides are TGTGCCAGCAGCCGAACTCCAGGGGTTACGGAAAAACTGTTTTTT. V usage is TRBV14 and J usage is TRBJ1-4; maybe TRBD1 (6 bases). V was shortened by 4 bases and J by 8 bases, with 17 bases between the two germline ends. The germline gives CDR1 SGHDN, CDR2 FVKESK. This CDR3 is built from 15 residues.

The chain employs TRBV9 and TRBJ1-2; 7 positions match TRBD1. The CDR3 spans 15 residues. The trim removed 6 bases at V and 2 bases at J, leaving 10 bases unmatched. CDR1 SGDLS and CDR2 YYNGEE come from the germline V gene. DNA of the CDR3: TGTGCCAGCAAAACGGAGGACAGGCTCAACTATGGCTACACCTTC. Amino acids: CASKTEDRLNYGYTF.

The CDR3 is CSARDDLRLADFQETQYF. CDR3 in DNA: TGCAGTGCTAGAGACGACCTTCGACTAGCGGACTTTCAAGAGACCCAGTACTTC. The chain links TRBV20-1 to TRBJ2-5, with 9 bases matching TRBD2. The germline V gene has CDR1 DFQATT and CDR2 SNEGSKA (reference sequence). The length of the CDR3 is 18 residues. Unmatched junction bases numbered 13, after V lost 0 bases and J lost 2 bases.

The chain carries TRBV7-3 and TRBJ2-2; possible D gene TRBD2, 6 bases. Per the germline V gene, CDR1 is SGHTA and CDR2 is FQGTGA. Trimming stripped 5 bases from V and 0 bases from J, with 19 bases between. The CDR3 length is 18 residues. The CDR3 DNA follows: TGTGCCAGCAGCCAAGATGAAGGGACTTTTCCGAACACCGGGGAGCTGTTTTTT. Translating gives CASSQDEGTFPNTGELFF.